This T cell receptor beta chain was captured by sequencing in a study of blood T cells in healthy people across ages. Study-wide background: Per two T cells, about one barcoded beta molecule was captured through template switching. Whole-study results and caveats: A greater number of naive CD4+ cells and higher diversity distinguished long-lived donors from aged donors.

Comment on this clonotype: Its antigen is not identified. A much bigger clone sits one base away, suggesting this may be a read error.

Alongside a J-beta primer mix, a sample-barcoded 5' primer served in a second PCR lasting roughly 7 to 11 cycles. With 12 random nucleotides, a template-switch adaptor tagged each individual cDNA molecule. Each CDR3 protein is one row after TCRdb ran MiXCR on the 5' RACE reads. The profile shows approximately 810,000 distinct CDR3 sequences, under 35% of them singletons. The donors, all healthy, were Caucasians living in Russia, aged roughly 6 to 100. The CDR3 has 14 amino acids. V shed 1 base, J shed 13 bases, and the junction held 13 bases outside the gene matches. Per germline, CDR1 DFQATT and CDR2 SNEGSKA (reference sequence).

Input material: blood. The clonotype comes from a woman older than 75 in good health. The genes are TRBV20-1 and TRBJ2-1; 7 nucleotides line up with TRBD2. CDR3 coding DNA: TGCAGTGCTAGAGTGGCGGGGGATAGAGAGACCCAGTTCTTC. It codes for CSARVAGDRETQFF.